This TCR beta chain was identified in a study of blood T cell repertoires in COVID-19. As for the study in general: Researchers got acute and convalescent COVID-19 samples from the United States, Italy and Spain. The cDNA or gDNA used as material had been derived from T cells, B-cell-depleted T cells, or PBMCs.

Authors' processing steps: Reference gene primers were amplified, and this amplification served to estimate nucleated cell counts. Data came from immunoSEQ multiplex PCR; TCRdb stores just in-frame clones and leaves some out. That table gives V, J and clone size, and the DNA gave D and trimming. In the table there are just under 35,000 clones, around nine tenths of which are singletons. The CDR3 consists of 16 residues. Germline CDR1 reads SQVTM; CDR2 reads ANQGSEA. V dropped 2 bases and J dropped 7; count of bases not matched to a gene: 9. This TCR derives from a man aged 55 to 70 with active or convalescent COVID-19. Sequencing was carried out using peripheral blood. This chain uses TRBV29-1 with TRBJ2-1, with 12 bases fitting TRBD2. CDR3 nucleotides: TGCAGCGTTGAACAGCTCCTAGCGGGGGGGAGTAATGAGCAGTTCTTC. Protein sequence: CSVEQLLAGGSNEQFF.